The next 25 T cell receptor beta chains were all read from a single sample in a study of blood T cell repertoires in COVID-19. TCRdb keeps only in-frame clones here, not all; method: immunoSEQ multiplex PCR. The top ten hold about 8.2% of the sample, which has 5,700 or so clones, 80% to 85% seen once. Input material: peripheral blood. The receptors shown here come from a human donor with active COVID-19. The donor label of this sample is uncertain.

The CDR3 sequence is CASSFRTGLNSPLHF. In DNA, the CDR3 is TGTGCCAGCAGTTTCCGGACAGGGTTGAATTCACCCCTCCACTTT. The chain has TRBV27 and TRBJ1-6, with TRBD1 identical over 8 bases. V shed 3 bases and J 7 bases; nucleotides not matched to a gene: 5. Germline V gene sequence: CDR1 MNHEY, CDR2 SMNVEV (reference sequence). CDR3 length: 15 residues.

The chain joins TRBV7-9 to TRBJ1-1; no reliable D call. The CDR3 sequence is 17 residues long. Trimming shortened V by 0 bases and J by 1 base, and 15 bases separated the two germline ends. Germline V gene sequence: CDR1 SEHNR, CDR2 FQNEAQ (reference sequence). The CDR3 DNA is TGTGCCAGCAGCTTAGCCGGAGGGCTCGCCACGAACACTGAAGCTTTCTTT. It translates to CASSLAGGLATNTEAFF.

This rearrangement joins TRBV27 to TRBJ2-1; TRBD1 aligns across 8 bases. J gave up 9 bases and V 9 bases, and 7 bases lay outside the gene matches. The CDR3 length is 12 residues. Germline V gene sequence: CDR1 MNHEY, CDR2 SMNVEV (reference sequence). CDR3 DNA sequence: TGTGCCAGTAGCAGGGGGCTGGGTGAGCAGTTCTTC. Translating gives CASSRGLGEQFF.

The CDR3 region is CASSLRQRGDTGELFF. Written as DNA, the CDR3 is TGTGCCAGCAGCTTGAGACAGCGGGGAGACACCGGGGAGCTGTTTTTT. The V gene is TRBV5-5, the J gene TRBJ2-2; 7 bases line up with TRBD2. CDR3 size: 16 residues. The V segment lost 1 base and the J segment 3 bases; nucleotides outside the gene matches: 6. The germline V gene encodes CDR1 SGHKS and CDR2 YYEKEE (reference sequence). Combining the CDR3 with reference TRBV5-5 and TRBJ2-2 gives the whole variable domain DAGVTQSPTHLIKTRGQQVTLRCSPISGHKSVSWYQQVLGQGPQFIFQYYEKEERGRGNFPDRFSARQFPNYSSELNVNALLLGDSALYLCASSLRQRGDTGELFFGEGSRLTVL.

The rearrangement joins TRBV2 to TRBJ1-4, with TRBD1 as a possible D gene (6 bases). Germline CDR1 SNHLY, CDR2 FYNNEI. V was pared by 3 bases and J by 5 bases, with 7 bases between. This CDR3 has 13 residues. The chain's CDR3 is CASSDRGNEKLFF. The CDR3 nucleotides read TGTGCCAGCAGTGACAGGGGAAATGAAAAACTGTTTTTT.

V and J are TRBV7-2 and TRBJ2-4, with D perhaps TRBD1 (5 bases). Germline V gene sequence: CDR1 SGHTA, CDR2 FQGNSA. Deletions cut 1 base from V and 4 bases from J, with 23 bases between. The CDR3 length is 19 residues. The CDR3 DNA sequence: TGTGCCAGCAGCTTAGTATGGGGCAACAACCTGGTAGGAAAAAACATTCAGTACTTC. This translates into CASSLVWGNNLVGKNIQYF.

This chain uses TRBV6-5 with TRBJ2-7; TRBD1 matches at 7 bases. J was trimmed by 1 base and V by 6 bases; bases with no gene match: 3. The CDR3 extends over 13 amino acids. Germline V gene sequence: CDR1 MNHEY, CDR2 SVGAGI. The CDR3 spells CASSRTGSYEQYF. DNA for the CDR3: TGTGCCAGCAGCAGGACAGGTTCCTACGAGCAGTACTTC.

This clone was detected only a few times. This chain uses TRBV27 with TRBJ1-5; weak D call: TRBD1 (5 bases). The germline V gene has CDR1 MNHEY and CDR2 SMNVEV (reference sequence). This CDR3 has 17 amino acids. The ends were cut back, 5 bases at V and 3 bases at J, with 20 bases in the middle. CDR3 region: CASSLRFGGTANQPQHF. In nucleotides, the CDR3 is TGTGCCAGCAGTCTACGCTTTGGGGGGACCGCCAATCAGCCCCAGCATTTT.

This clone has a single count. CDR3 DNA sequence: TGTGCCAGCAGCGTATCCACGGGAGGTGAGCAGTTCTTC. Protein sequence: CASSVSTGGEQFF. V gene TRBV9 combines with J gene TRBJ2-1; 7 bases match TRBD2. The CDR3 contains 13 residues. CDR1 and CDR2 from the germline V gene are SGDLS and YYNGEE. With V trimmed by 1 base and J by 9 bases, 4 bases remained unmatched.

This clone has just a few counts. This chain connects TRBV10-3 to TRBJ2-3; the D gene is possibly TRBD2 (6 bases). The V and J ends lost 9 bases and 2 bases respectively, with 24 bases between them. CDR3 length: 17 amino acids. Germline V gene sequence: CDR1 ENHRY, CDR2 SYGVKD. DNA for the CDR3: TGTGCCATAAAGATCGGCGGGGTTTCCTCTTCCACAGATACGCAGTATTTT. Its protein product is CAIKIGGVSSSTDTQYF.

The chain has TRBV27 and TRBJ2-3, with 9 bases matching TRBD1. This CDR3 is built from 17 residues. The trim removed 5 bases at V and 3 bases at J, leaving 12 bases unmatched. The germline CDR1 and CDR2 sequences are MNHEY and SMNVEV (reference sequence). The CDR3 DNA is TGTGCCAGCAGTGCCAACCCACAGGGGGCTAGGACAGATACGCAGTATTTT. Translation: CASSANPQGARTDTQYF.

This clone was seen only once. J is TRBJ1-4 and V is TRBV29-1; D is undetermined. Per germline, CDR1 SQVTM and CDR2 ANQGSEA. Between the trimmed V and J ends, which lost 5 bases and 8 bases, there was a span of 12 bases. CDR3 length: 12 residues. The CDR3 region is CSVSGRNEKLFF. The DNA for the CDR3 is TGCAGCGTTTCAGGAAGAAACGAAAAACTGTTTTTT.

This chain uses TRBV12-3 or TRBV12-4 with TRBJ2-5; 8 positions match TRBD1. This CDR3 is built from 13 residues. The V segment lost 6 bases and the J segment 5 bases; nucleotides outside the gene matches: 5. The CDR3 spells CASSRTGTETQYF. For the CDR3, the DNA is TGTGCCAGCAGCCGGACAGGGACGGAGACCCAGTACTTC.

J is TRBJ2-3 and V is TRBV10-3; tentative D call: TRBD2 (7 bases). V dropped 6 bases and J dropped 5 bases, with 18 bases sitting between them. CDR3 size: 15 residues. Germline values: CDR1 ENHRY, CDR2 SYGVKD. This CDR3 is CAISPGRGGGDTQYF. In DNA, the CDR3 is TGTGCCATCAGCCCGGGTAGGGGGGGTGGAGATACGCAGTATTTT.

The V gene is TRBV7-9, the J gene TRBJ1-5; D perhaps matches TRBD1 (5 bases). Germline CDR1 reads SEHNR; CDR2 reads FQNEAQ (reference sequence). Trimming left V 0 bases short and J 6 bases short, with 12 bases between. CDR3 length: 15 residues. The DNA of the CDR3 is TGTGCCAGCAGCTTAGCGCTCGGGGGAAGTCAGCCCCAGCATTTT. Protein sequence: CASSLALGGSQPQHF.

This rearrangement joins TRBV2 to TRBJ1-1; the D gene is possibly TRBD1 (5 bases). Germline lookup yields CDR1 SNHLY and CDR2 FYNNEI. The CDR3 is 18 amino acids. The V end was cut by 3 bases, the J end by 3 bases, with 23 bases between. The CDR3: CASSDGLGGRIKDTEAFF. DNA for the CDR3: TGTGCCAGCAGTGATGGTTTGGGGGGGAGAATCAAGGACACTGAAGCTTTCTTT.

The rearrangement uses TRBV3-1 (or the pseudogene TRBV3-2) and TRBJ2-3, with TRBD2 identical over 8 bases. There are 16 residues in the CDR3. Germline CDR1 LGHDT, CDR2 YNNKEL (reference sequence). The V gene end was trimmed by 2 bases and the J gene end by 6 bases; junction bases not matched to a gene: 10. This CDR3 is CASSQSIGGAPDTQYF. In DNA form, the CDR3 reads TGTGCCAGCAGCCAAAGTATCGGGGGGGCGCCCGATACGCAGTATTTT.

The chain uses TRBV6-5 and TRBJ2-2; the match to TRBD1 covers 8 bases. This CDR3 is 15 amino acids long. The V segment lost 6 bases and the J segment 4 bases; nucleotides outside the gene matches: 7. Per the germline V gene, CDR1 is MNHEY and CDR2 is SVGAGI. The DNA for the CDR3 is TGTGCCAGCAGCACCGACAGGGGAGGCACCGGGGAGCTGTTTTTT. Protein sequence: CASSTDRGGTGELFF.

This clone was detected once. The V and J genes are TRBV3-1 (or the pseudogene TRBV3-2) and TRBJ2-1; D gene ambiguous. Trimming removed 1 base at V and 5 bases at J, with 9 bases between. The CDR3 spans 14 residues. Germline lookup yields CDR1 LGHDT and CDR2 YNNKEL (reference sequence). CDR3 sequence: CASSQGSGHNEQFF. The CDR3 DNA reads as TGTGCCAGCAGCCAAGGTTCAGGTCACAATGAGCAGTTCTTC.

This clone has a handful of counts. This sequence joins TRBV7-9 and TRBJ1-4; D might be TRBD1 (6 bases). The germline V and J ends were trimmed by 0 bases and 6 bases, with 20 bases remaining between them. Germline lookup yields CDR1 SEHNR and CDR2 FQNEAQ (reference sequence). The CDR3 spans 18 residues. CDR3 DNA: TGTGCCAGCAGCTTAGCACCCGGTCCAGGGGACCGATATGAAAAACTGTTTTTT. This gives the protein CASSLAPGPGDRYEKLFF.

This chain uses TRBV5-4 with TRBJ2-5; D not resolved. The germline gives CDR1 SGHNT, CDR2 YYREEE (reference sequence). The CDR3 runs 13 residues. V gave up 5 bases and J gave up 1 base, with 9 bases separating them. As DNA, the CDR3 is TGTGCCAGCAGTTACGGTATCCAAGAGACCCAGTACTTC. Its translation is CASSYGIQETQYF. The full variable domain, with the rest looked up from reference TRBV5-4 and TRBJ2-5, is ETGVTQSPTHLIKTRGQQVTLRCSSQSGHNTVSWYQQALGQGPQFIFQYYREEENGRGNFPPRFSGLQFPNYSSELNVNALELDDSALYLCASSYGIQETQYFGPGTRLLVL.

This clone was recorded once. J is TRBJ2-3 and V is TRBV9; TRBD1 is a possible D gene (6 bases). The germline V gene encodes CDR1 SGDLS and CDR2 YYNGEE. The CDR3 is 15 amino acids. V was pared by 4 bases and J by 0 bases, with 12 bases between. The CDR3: CASSPDRSSTDTQYF. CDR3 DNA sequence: TGTGCCAGCAGCCCGGACAGATCTAGCACAGATACGCAGTATTTT.

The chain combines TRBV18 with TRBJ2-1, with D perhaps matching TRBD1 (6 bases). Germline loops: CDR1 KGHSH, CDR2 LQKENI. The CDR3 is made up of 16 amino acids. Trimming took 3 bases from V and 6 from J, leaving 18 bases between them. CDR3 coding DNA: TGTGCCAGCTCACCGGGCCCCCCCAGGGGCGGCAATGAGCAGTTCTTC. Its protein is CASSPGPPRGGNEQFF.

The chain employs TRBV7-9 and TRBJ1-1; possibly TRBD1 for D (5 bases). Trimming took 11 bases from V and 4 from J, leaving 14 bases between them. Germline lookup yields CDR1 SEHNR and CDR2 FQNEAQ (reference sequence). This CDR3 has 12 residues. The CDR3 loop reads CAAAVGGTEAFF. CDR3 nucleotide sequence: TGTGCCGCCGCGGTGGGGGGCACTGAAGCTTTCTTT.

In nucleotides, the CDR3 is TGTGCCTGGGACCGACTTTTCAGCACAGATACGCAGTATTTT. It translates to CAWDRLFSTDTQYF. The rearrangement joins TRBV30 to TRBJ2-3; unclear D gene. The ends were cut back, 5 bases at V and 0 bases at J, with 12 bases in the middle. The CDR3 runs to 14 residues. The germline V gene has CDR1 GTSNPN and CDR2 SVGIG (reference sequence).